The clone carrying this TCR beta chain was seen a handful of times. Antigen: not known. The entry originates in a study of early T cells in non-severe SARS-CoV-2 infection. Study-wide background: Investigators sequenced bulk RNA drawn from unsorted whole blood, and chains remained unpaired.

The TCR library protocol attached unique molecular identifiers to the individual cDNA molecules. TCRdb processed the 5' RACE reads anew with MiXCR; each CDR3 protein has one entry. In the table there are roughly 62,000 distinct CDR3 sequences, roughly 8.4% of which are singletons. Overall study results and limits: Matching results from VDJdb favored anti-spike CD8 responses, leaving private and CD4 specificities undetected.

The sequenced sample consisted of whole blood. This TCR derives from an adult who was a healthcare worker with PCR-confirmed SARS-CoV-2 infection or an uninfected control (not recorded which).

The DNA for the CDR3 is TGTGCCAGCAGCCGGCGGGGACCCAGCAATCAGCCCCAGCATTTT. Translation: CASSRRGPSNQPQHF. This sequence joins TRBV6-6 and TRBJ1-5; possible D gene TRBD1, 5 bases. The germline gives CDR1 MNHNY, CDR2 SVGAGI (reference sequence). This CDR3 region has 15 residues. V lost 6 bases and J 1 base, leaving 13 bases between the germline ends.